A single sample gave rise to the 7 T cell receptor beta chains below, sequenced in a study of beta chain features in type 1 diabetes. Overall study findings and caveats: Among all four CD4+ subsets, Type 1 diabetes patients had TCRB CDR3s that were moderately but significantly shorter.

Every bit of the isolated RNA underwent reverse transcription, so sequencing read expressed TCRB transcripts. Profiling relied on immunoSEQ multiplex PCR, and the TCRdb table lists in-frame clones only, not all of them. Here the sample spans 300,000 or so clones, around 9.7% being singletons. What these receptors recognize is not known. Sequenced input: central memory CD4+ T cells from blood. These receptor sequences come from a man aged 30 to 39 with type 1 diabetes.

The chain combines TRBV29-1 with TRBJ2-1; the D gene is possibly TRBD2 (6 bases). V shed 6 bases and J shed 5 bases, with 20 bases lying between them. The germline V gene has CDR1 SQVTM and CDR2 ANQGSEA. CDR3 size: 15 residues. The CDR3 is CSVYLPGVINNEQFF. As DNA, the CDR3 is TGCAGCGTATACCTCCCGGGAGTGATTAACAATGAGCAGTTCTTC.

V gene TRBV28 combines with J gene TRBJ2-3, with D tentatively TRBD2 (5 bases). Trimming cost V 2 bases and J 2 bases, with 11 bases left between them. The germline CDR1 and CDR2 sequences are MDHEN and SYDVKM. The CDR3 has 15 residues. The chain's CDR3 is CASSLNPSPTDTQYF. The CDR3 coding sequence is TGTGCCAGCAGTTTAAACCCTAGCCCCACAGATACGCAGTATTTT. The complete variable domain, with remaining parts taken from reference TRBV28 and TRBJ2-3, reads DVKVTQSSRYLVKRTGEKVFLECVQDMDHENMFWYRQDPGLGLRLIYFSYDVKMKEKGDIPEGYSVSREKKERFSLILESASTNQTSMYLCASSLNPSPTDTQYFGPGTRLTVL.

This chain links TRBV27 with TRBJ1-1; D gene uncertain. Per germline, CDR1 MNHEY and CDR2 SMNVEV (reference sequence). The CDR3 runs to 13 residues. Trimming pared 5 bases from V and 4 bases from J, leaving 11 bases between. The CDR3 is CASSLMDSTEAFF. Here the CDR3 DNA reads TGTGCCAGCAGTCTAATGGATTCCACTGAAGCTTTCTTT.

In its sample, this clone was seen a few times. The gene calls are TRBV9 and TRBJ2-6, with 9 positions matching TRBD1. V trimming: 7 bases; J trimming: 3 bases; junction bases outside the gene matches: 2. CDR1 and CDR2 (germline): SGDLS, YYNGEE. CDR3 length: 14 amino acids. The CDR3 sequence is CASGQGHGANVLTF. As DNA, the CDR3 is TGTGCCAGCGGACAGGGGCATGGGGCCAACGTCCTGACTTTC.

This clone has ten or more counts. The CDR3 bases are TGTGCCAGCTCAGGGGCGGCCAAAAACATTCAGTACTTC. Its translation: CASSGAAKNIQYF. The chain recombines TRBV18 with TRBJ2-4; weak D call: TRBD1 (5 bases). The V gene's germline CDR1 is KGHSH and CDR2 LQKENI. V was shortened by 5 bases and J by 1 base, with 6 bases between the two germline ends. The CDR3 has 13 residues.

A few counts support this clone. The J gene is TRBJ2-2, the V gene TRBV7-2, with a possible D match to TRBD2 (6 bases). Trimming shortened V by 7 bases and J by 6 bases, and 15 bases separated the two germline ends. The CDR3 contains 14 residues. CDR1 and CDR2 from the germline V gene are SGHTA and FQGNSA. CDR3: CASTSTWGAGELFF. The DNA for the CDR3 is TGTGCCAGCACGAGTACCTGGGGGGCCGGGGAGCTGTTTTTT. The entire variable domain, with the rest obtained from reference TRBV7-2 and TRBJ2-2, is as follows: GAGVSQSPSNKVTEKGKDVELRCDPISGHTALYWYRQSLGQGLEFLIYFQGNSAPDKSGLPSDRFSAERTGGSVSTLTIQRTQQEDSAVYLCASTSTWGAGELFFGEGSRLTVL.

This clone was counted a few times. This sequence joins TRBV18 and TRBJ2-7, with 10 bases fitting TRBD1. This CDR3 has 16 residues. Losses at the gene ends were 4 bases for V and 0 bases for J; bases not matched to a gene: 6. Germline V CDR1 and CDR2: KGHSH, LQKENI. CDR3 DNA: TGTGCCAGCTCACTAAAGACAGGGGGCGCCTCCTACGAGCAGTACTTC. This encodes CASSLKTGGASYEQYF.